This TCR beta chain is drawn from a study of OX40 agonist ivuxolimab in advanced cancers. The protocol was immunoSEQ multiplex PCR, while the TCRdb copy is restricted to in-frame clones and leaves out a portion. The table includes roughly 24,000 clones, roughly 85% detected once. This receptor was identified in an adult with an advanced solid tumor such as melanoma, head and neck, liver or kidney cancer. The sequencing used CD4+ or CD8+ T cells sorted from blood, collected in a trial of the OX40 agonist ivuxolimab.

CDR3 amino acids: CAIKTAYSNQPQHF. As DNA, the CDR3 is TGTGCCATTAAGACGGCCTATAGCAATCAGCCCCAGCATTTT. The J gene is TRBJ1-5, the V gene TRBV28; no clear D gene. V was pared by 10 bases and J by 0 bases, with 13 bases between. This CDR3 region has 14 residues. Germline-derived CDR1 and CDR2 are MDHEN and SYDVKM. Supplemented by reference TRBV28 and TRBJ1-5, the full variable domain reads DVKVTQSSRYLVKRTGEKVFLECVQDMDHENMFWYRQDPGLGLRLIYFSYDVKMKEKGDIPEGYSVSREKKERFSLILESASTNQTSMYLCAIKTAYSNQPQHFGDGTRLSIL.